The 3 T cell receptor beta chains in this list originate from one sample, sequenced in a study of blood T cell repertoires in COVID-19. Profiled with immunoSEQ multiplex PCR; TCRdb holds only in-frame clones, not every one. The sample contains around 150,000 clones, roughly four fifths of which appear only once. Sequencing input: peripheral blood. These receptors came from a man aged 60 to 75 with active or convalescent COVID-19.

The chain uses TRBV5-1 and TRBJ1-4; D ambiguous. CDR3 size: 15 residues. Germline loops: CDR1 SGHRS, CDR2 YFSETQ. V lost 3 bases to trimming and J lost 8 bases, with 17 bases between them. The DNA of the CDR3 is TGCGCCAGCAGCTCGGGGAGCCCTCCGCAAGAAAAACTGTTTTTT. Translating it yields CASSSGSPPQEKLFF.

The J gene is TRBJ2-3, the V gene TRBV5-6; TRBD2 matches 11 bases. Germline V gene sequence: CDR1 SGHDT, CDR2 YYEEEE. This CDR3 has 18 residues. The ends lost 4 bases at V and 5 bases at J; junction bases unmatched: 15. CDR3 sequence reads: CASSDGTSGWRSGDTQYF. The CDR3 nucleotides read TGTGCCAGCAGCGACGGGACTAGCGGCTGGAGAAGTGGAGATACGCAGTATTTT.

This CDR3 is CASWTGESSGANVLTF. In nucleotides, the CDR3 is TGTGCCAGTTGGACAGGGGAGTCCTCTGGGGCCAACGTCCTGACTTTC. V gene TRBV2 combines with J gene TRBJ2-6, with TRBD1 matching 9 bases. V lost 9 bases to trimming and J lost 0 bases; unmatched junction nucleotides: 6. The CDR3 consists of 16 residues. The germline gives CDR1 SNHLY, CDR2 FYNNEI.